The text below deals with one TCR beta chain. The antigen is unknown. V trimming: 3 bases; J trimming: 0 bases; junction bases outside the gene matches: 4. The length of the CDR3 is 16 residues. Germline CDR1 reads SGDLS; CDR2 reads YYNGEE. This record belongs to a study of identical twins. Every one of the donors was a healthy Caucasian. Findings of the study overall: Alpha sequences that were out-of-frame and twin-shared showed an excess of low generation probability. Excess twin sharing in beta out-of-frame sequences was weaker.

TCRdb processed the 5' RACE reads anew with MiXCR; each CDR3 protein has one entry. The sample includes about 690,000 distinct CDR3 sequences, 21% seen only once; the top ten take roughly 4%. These data are also associated with another study on T cells expressing NK-cell markers.

The sequence came from a woman aged 18-35 years in good health. The sequenced sample consisted of PBMCs. The rearrangement links TRBV9 to TRBJ2-3, with 10 nucleotides matching TRBD2. CDR3 bases: TGTGCCAGCAGCGGAGCGGGGGGGCGGAGCACAGATACGCAGTATTTT. This translates into CASSGAGGRSTDTQYF.